This TCR beta chain is drawn from a study of T cell repertoires in cytomegalovirus infection (dated by TCRdb to the late 2010s). Background on the whole study: Donor HLA type was relevant to the analysis, because carriage of CMV infection together with the matching HLA type was indicated by public TCR beta signatures. What the study reported, not specific to this receptor: The ex vivo response was dominated by HLA-C-restricted CMV-specific TCR beta clonotypes, which also provided the single most frequent clonotype in two of eight donors. Carriers of CMV infection plus the relevant HLA type were discriminated by the cumulative frequency of public TCR beta family members in the study cohort and in an independent roughly 400-donor cohort.

Instrument on record: Illumina HiSeq 1500. TCRdb trimmed the raw reads at Q25, called clones with MiXCR and kept productive beta chains. Duplicate CDR3 protein sequences are folded into a single record with the most common DNA and genes. The sample contains around 74,000 distinct CDR3 sequences, around 3.5% of them found a single time. Together, the top ten hold under 6% of the sample. V is pared back by 0 bases and J by 2 bases, with 4 bases lying between the germline termini. The CDR3 starts with the cysteine, ends with the phenylalanine, and has 13 residues. Kept here is only the CDR3 DNA, which spans 39 bases and is read in frame from base 1. CDR1 LNHDA and CDR2 SQIVND are derived from the germline V gene (reference sequence). This clonotype showed up many times. Its target antigen remains unknown. One base away there is no much larger clone; base qualities are not given.

The sample consisted of PBMCs. The V gene is TRBV19 and the J gene is TRBJ2-5; too little of a D gene remains to name it. The receptor was derived from a human donor in good health (CMV status not recorded). Some clones in this sample may be carry-over from other donors' samples. The encoded CDR3 is CASSIELQETQYF. DNA sequence: TGTGCCAGTAGTATAGAACTGCAAGAGACCCAGTACTTC. Reference TRBV19 and TRBJ2-5 genes cover what lies past the CDR3, so the full variable domain is DGGITQSPKYLFRKEGQNVTLSCEQNLNHDAMYWYRQDPGQGLRLIYYSQIVNDFQKGDIAEGYSVSREKKESFPLTVTSAQKNPTAFYLCASSIELQETQYFGPGTRLLVL.